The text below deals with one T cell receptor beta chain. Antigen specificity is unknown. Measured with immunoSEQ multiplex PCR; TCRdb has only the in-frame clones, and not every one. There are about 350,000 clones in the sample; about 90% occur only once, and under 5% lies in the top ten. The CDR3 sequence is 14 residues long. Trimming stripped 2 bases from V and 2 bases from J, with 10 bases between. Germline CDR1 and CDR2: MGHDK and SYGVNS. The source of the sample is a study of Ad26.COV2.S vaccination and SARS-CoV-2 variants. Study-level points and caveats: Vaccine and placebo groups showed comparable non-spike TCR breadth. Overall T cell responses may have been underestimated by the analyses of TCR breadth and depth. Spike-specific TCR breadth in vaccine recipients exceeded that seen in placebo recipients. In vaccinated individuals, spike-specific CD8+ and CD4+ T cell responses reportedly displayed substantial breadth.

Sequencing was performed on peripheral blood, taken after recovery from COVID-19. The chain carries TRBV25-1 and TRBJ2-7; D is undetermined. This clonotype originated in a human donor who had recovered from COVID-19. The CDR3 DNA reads TGTGCCAGCAGTGAAGGCACCCCTGCCTACGAGCAGTACTTC. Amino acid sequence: CASSEGTPAYEQYF.